This note documents a single T cell receptor beta chain sequence. The antigen remains undetermined. Some clones are missing from TCRdb's copy, which holds only in-frame ones; the method was immunoSEQ multiplex PCR. This sample yields about 54,000 clones, of which roughly 84% are seen a single time; approximately 4.5% belongs to the top ten. These data come from a study of a mutant IDH1 vaccine in newly diagnosed glioma. The CDR3 runs to 14 residues. Germline CDR1 is WSHSY and CDR2 is SAAADI. Trimming removed 6 bases at V and 0 bases at J, with 11 bases between. The time point is: week 35, safety follow-up. Topical imiquimod was applied with each vaccine dose, which held 300 ug of mutant IDH1 20-mer peptide.

This receptor was identified in a woman younger than 30 with glioma. The sample was PBMCs, taken from a glioma patient whose treatment included an IDH1 peptide vaccine. The V call is TRBV10-2, the J call TRBJ1-1, with D possibly being TRBD1 (6 bases). The CDR3 loop reads CASRTGSMNTEAFF. CDR3 DNA sequence: TGCGCCAGCAGGACAGGCTCCATGAACACTGAAGCTTTCTTT.